This T cell receptor beta chain was found in a study of T-cell reconstitution after alpha-beta-depleted transplantation in children. Using unique molecular identifiers, the investigators prepared the TCRbeta library. Each CDR3 protein is one row after TCRdb ran MiXCR on the PCR reads. The sample includes roughly 500,000 distinct CDR3 sequences, 32% of them seen just once. Germline loops: CDR1 ENHRY, CDR2 SYGVKD. The CDR3 totals 17 residues. J was trimmed by 0 bases and V by 4 bases; bases with no gene match: 8. V is TRBV10-3 and J is TRBJ1-3, with 8 nucleotides matching TRBD1. The source was PBMCs from the stem cell graft donor, collected from the stem cell graft. The sequence was obtained from a human donor who donated a stem cell graft to a child with aplastic anemia. As DNA, the CDR3 is TGTGCCATCAGTGCGGGACAGGCAAGGCTCTCTGGAAACACCATATATTTT. Its protein is CAISAGQARLSGNTIYF.